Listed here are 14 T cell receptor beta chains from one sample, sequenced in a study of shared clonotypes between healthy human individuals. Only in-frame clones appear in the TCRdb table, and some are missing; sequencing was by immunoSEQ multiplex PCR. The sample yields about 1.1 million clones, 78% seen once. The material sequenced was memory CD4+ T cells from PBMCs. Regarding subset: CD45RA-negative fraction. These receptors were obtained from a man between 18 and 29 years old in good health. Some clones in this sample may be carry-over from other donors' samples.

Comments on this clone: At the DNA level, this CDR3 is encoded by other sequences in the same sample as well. CDR3 bases: TGTGCCAGCAGTCTCCGACAGTTGAACACTGAAGCTTTCTTT. This translates into CASSLRQLNTEAFF. V gene TRBV28 combines with J gene TRBJ1-1; D is perhaps TRBD1 (5 bases). The CDR3 is 14 residues long. V was cut by 5 bases and J by 0 bases, with 10 bases left in between. The germline V gene encodes CDR1 MDHEN and CDR2 SYDVKM.

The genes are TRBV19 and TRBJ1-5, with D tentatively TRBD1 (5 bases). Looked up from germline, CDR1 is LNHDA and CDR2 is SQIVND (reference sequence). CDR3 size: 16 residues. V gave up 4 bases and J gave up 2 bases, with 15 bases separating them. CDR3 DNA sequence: TGTGCCAGTAGTACCGGCGCCCGAGGGGGCAATCAGCCCCAGCATTTT. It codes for CASSTGARGGNQPQHF.

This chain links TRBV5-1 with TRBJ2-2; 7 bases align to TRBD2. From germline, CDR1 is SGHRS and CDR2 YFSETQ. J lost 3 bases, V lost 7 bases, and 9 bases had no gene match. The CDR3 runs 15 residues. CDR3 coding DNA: TGCGCCAGCTCCTCAATAGCGGGTGACACCGGGGAGCTGTTTTTT. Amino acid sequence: CASSSIAGDTGELFF.

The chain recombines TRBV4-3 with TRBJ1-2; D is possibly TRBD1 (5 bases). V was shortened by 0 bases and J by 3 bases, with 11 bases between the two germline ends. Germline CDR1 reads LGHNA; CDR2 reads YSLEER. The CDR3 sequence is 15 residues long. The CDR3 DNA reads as TGCGCCAGCAGCCAAGATGGGAGGGGTCACTATGGCTACACCTTC. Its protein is CASSQDGRGHYGYTF.

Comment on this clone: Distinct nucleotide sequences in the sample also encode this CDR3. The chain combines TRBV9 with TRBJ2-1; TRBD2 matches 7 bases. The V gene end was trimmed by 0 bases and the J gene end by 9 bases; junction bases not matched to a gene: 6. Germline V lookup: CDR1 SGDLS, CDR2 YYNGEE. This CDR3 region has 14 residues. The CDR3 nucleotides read TGTGCCAGCAGCGTAGTCGGGGGGTCGGGTGAGCAGTTCTTC. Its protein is CASSVVGGSGEQFF.

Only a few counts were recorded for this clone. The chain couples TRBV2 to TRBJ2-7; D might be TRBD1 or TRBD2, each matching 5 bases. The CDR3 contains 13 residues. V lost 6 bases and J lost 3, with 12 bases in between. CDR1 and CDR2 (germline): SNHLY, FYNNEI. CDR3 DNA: TGTGCCAGCAGGGGAGACAGTATCTACGAGCAGTACTTC. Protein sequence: CASRGDSIYEQYF.

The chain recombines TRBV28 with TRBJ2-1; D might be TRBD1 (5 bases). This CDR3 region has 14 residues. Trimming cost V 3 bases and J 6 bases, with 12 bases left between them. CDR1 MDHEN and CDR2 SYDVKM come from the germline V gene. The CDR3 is CASSFVRVGNEQFF. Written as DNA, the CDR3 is TGTGCCAGCAGTTTTGTCAGGGTAGGCAATGAGCAGTTCTTC.

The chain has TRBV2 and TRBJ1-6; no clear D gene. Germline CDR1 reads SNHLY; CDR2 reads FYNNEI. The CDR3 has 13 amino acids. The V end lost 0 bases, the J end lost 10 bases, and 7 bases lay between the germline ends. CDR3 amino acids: CASSEALRSPLHF. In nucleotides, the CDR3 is TGTGCCAGCAGTGAAGCGCTTCGGTCACCCCTCCACTTT.

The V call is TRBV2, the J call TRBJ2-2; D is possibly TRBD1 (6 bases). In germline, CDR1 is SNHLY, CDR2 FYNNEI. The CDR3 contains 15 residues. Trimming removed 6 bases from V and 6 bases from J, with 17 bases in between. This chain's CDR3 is CASRVDSSVPGELFF. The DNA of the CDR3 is TGTGCCAGCAGGGTGGACAGTTCGGTTCCCGGGGAGCTGTTTTTT. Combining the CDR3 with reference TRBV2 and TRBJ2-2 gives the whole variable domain EPEVTQTPSHQVTQMGQEVILRCVPISNHLYFYWYRQILGQKVEFLVSFYNNEISEKSEIFDDQFSVERPDGSNFTLKIRSTKLEDSAMYFCASRVDSSVPGELFFGEGSRLTVL.

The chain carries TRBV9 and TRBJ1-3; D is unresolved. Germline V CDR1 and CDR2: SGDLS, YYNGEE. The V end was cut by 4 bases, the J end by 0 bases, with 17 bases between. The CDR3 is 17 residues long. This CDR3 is CASSTRPSKSSGNTIYF. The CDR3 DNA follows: TGTGCCAGCAGCACCAGACCATCAAAGAGCTCTGGAAACACCATATATTTT.

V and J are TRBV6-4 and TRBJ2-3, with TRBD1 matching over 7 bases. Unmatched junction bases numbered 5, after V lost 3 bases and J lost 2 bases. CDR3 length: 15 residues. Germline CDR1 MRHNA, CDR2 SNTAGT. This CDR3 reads CASSEQGIVTDTQYF. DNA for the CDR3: TGTGCCAGCAGTGAACAGGGGATTGTCACAGATACGCAGTATTTT.

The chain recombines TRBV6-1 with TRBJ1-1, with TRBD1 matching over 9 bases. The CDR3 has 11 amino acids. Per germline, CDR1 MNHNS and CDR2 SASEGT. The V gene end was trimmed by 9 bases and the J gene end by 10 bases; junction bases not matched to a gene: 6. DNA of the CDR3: TGTGCCAGTAGTCCGGGACAGGGAGCTTTCTTT. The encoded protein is CASSPGQGAFF.

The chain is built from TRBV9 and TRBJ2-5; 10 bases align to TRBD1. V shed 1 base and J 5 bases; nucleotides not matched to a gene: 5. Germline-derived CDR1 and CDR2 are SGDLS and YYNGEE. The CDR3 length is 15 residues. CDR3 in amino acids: CASSVSPGQGETQYF. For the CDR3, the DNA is TGTGCCAGCAGCGTATCCCCGGGACAGGGGGAGACCCAGTACTTC.

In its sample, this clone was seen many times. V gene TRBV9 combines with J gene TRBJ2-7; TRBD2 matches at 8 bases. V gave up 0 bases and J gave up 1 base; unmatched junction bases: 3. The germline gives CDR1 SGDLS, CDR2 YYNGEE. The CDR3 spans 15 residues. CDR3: CASSVEAGASYEQYF. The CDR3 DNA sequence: TGTGCCAGCAGCGTAGAAGCGGGAGCGTCCTACGAGCAGTACTTC.